This TCR beta chain was documented in a study of blood T cells in healthy people across ages. In regard to this clonotype: Its antigen remains unidentified.

General study points: Calculation of diversity from one million T cells yielded estimates considered to be underestimates.

Alongside a J-beta primer mix, a sample-barcoded 5' primer served in a second PCR lasting about 7 to 11 cycles. TCRdb reanalysed the 5' RACE reads using MiXCR and keeps one entry per CDR3 protein. Of approximately 800,000 distinct CDR3 sequences in the sample, more than 20% were seen once. Germline assignment: CDR1 DFQATT and CDR2 SNEGSKA (reference sequence). This CDR3 is 13 amino acids long. The same data also went into a second study, on T cells of mothers and their children. This second report adds: Three mothers and their six children, all healthy Caucasians, donated.

This clonotype originated in a boy aged 10-17 years in good health. This chain connects TRBV20-1 to TRBJ2-1; TRBD2 matches 8 bases. Source material: blood. Here the CDR3 DNA reads TGCAGCGGGGGGGGCGGGCAGAACAATGAGCAGTTCTTC. Translated, it gives CSGGGGQNNEQFF.